These 22 T cell receptor beta chains originate from one sample sequenced in a study of cytomegalovirus exposure and HLA in healthy donors. The PCR used 60 Vbeta and 13 Jbeta primers. Sequencing used immunoSEQ multiplex PCR; TCRdb keeps in-frame clones, though not all of them. The data contain over 150,000 clones, about 88% of them singletons. Source material: PBMCs. The receptors were sampled from a man between 25 and 39 years old in good health and CMV-seropositive.

The V gene is TRBV5-1, the J gene TRBJ2-7; D possibly corresponds to TRBD1 (5 bases). Between the trimmed V and J ends, which lost 4 bases and 3 bases, there was a span of 20 bases. Per the germline V gene, CDR1 is SGHRS and CDR2 is YFSETQ. This CDR3 comprises 16 residues. This CDR3 is CASSTTGHINGYEQYF. CDR3 nucleotides: TGCGCCAGCAGCACTACAGGACACATAAACGGCTACGAGCAGTACTTC.

The chain couples TRBV6-5 to TRBJ2-5; D is undetermined. The J call may be incorrect, as the DNA end agrees better with TRBJ2-7. The germline V gene has CDR1 MNHEY and CDR2 SVGAGI. The CDR3 length is 14 residues. For the CDR3, the DNA is TGTGCCAGCAGTCCCACGCCCCGGAGCAACGAGCAGTACTTC. It codes for CASSPTPRSNEQYF.

This chain uses TRBV19 with TRBJ2-1; D is ambiguous. The V gene's germline CDR1 is LNHDA and CDR2 SQIVND (reference sequence). The CDR3 has 15 residues. Deletions cut 10 bases from V and 5 bases from J, with 21 bases between. CDR3: CATGLAGTRNNEQFF. The CDR3 DNA follows: TGTGCCACCGGGTTAGCCGGAACCCGCAACAATGAGCAGTTCTTC.

There are a few counts of this clone. The chain has TRBV6-6 and TRBJ1-5; perhaps TRBD1 as D (6 bases). V was shortened by 11 bases and J by 7 bases, with 15 bases between the two germline ends. The germline gives CDR1 MNHNY, CDR2 SVGAGI (reference sequence). There are 12 residues in the CDR3. CDR3 in DNA: TGTGCCGTCAGAGGGGGAAACCAGCCCCAGCATTTT. As protein: CAVRGGNQPQHF.

The chain is built from TRBV12-5 and TRBJ2-7, with TRBD1 as a possible D gene (5 bases). The CDR3 is 14 amino acids. CDR1 is LGHNT and CDR2 is FRNRAP in the germline V gene. Trimming shortened V by 6 bases and J by 2 bases, and 14 bases separated the two germline ends. CDR3 nucleotide sequence: TGTGCTAGTGGCCGTGCGACAGCGCCCTACGAGCAGTACGTC. Translation: CASGRATAPYEQYV.

The chain couples TRBV11-2 to TRBJ2-1; unclear D gene. Germline assignment: CDR1 SGHAT and CDR2 FQNNGV. This CDR3 has 16 residues. V lost 6 bases, J lost 5 bases, and 20 bases lay in between. CDR3 DNA sequence: TGTGCCAGCAGTCCCCGAGCCATTCCCTTAAACAATGAGCAGTTCTTC. Its protein is CASSPRAIPLNNEQFF.

The chain links TRBV19 to TRBJ2-5, with 11 positions matching TRBD2. The CDR3 is 13 residues long. Trimming at V came to 8 bases and at J to 4 bases, leaving 3 bases not matched to a gene. Germline V gene lookup returns CDR1 LNHDA and CDR2 SQIVND (reference sequence). CDR3 in amino acids: CASSLAGGETQYF. CDR3 nucleotides: TGTGCCAGTTCCCTAGCGGGAGGAGAGACCCAGTACTTC.

This clone was seen only once. The V gene is TRBV11-1, the J gene TRBJ2-4; TRBD2 matches at 7 bases. This CDR3 has 12 amino acids. V gave up 5 bases and J gave up 9 bases; unmatched junction bases: 4. CDR1 is SGHAT, CDR2 FQDESV, per germline (reference sequence). The DNA for the CDR3 is TGTGCCAGCAGCCGGACTAGGAGCATTCAGTACTTC. This sequence encodes CASSRTRSIQYF.

V gene TRBV19 combines with J gene TRBJ2-3; 9 positions agree with TRBD2. Germline assignment: CDR1 LNHDA and CDR2 SQIVND (reference sequence). Trimming at V came to 1 base and at J to 3 bases, leaving 2 bases not matched to a gene. The CDR3 totals 15 residues. This CDR3 reads CASSIASGETDTQYF. Here the CDR3 DNA reads TGTGCCAGTAGTATAGCTAGCGGGGAGACAGATACGCAGTATTTT. Looking up the rest from reference TRBV19 and TRBJ2-3 gives the full variable domain: DGGITQSPKYLFRKEGQNVTLSCEQNLNHDAMYWYRQDPGQGLRLIYYSQIVNDFQKGDIAEGYSVSREKKESFPLTVTSAQKNPTAFYLCASSIASGETDTQYFGPGTRLTVL.

A single count supports this clone. The J gene is TRBJ2-7, the V gene TRBV15; D may be TRBD1 (5 bases). The CDR3 sequence is 16 residues long. V dropped 0 bases and J dropped 0 bases, with 12 bases sitting between them. The germline V gene encodes CDR1 LNHNV and CDR2 YYDKDF (reference sequence). The CDR3 DNA is TGTGCCACCAGCAGAGATGGGGCAGGCCTCTCCTACGAGCAGTACGTC. This codes for CATSRDGAGLSYEQYV.

CDR3 DNA: TGTGCCAGCAGCCCACTAGCGGGAGTATATGAGGATACGCAGTATTTT. The encoded protein is CASSPLAGVYEDTQYF. The V and J genes are TRBV9 and TRBJ2-3, with TRBD2 matching 11 bases. Looked up from germline, CDR1 is SGDLS and CDR2 is YYNGEE. The CDR3 extends over 16 amino acids. V lost 4 bases and J lost 6; bases outside the gene matches: 10.

This clone has only a few counts. CDR3 nucleotide sequence: TGCGCCAGCAGCCAAGATGGGACGCGGGGGACTAATGAAAAACTGTTTTTT. Amino acids: CASSQDGTRGTNEKLFF. This chain joins TRBV4-3 and TRBJ1-4; the D gene is possibly TRBD1 (5 bases). V gave up 0 bases and J gave up 2 bases, with 13 bases separating them. The length of the CDR3 is 17 residues. Germline CDR1 is LGHNA and CDR2 is YSLEER.

The rearrangement uses TRBV7-2 and TRBJ2-3; 8 bases line up with TRBD2. Per the germline V gene, CDR1 is SGHTA and CDR2 is FQGNSA. Trimming removed 2 bases from V and 3 bases from J; junction bases left unmatched: 4. The CDR3 consists of 15 residues. As DNA, the CDR3 is TGTGCCAGCAGCTTAATGCGCGGGAGGACAGATACGCAGTATTTT. Protein: CASSLMRGRTDTQYF.

The rearrangement uses TRBV7-8 and TRBJ2-7; 10 bases map to TRBD2. Germline CDR1 is SGHVS and CDR2 is FQNEAQ. After removal of 3 bases from V and 6 bases from J, the junction contained 8 bases not matched to a gene. This CDR3 contains 15 residues. This CDR3 is CASSFGLAAVGEQYF. For the CDR3, the DNA is TGTGCCAGCAGCTTCGGACTAGCGGCCGTCGGCGAGCAGTACTTC.

This chain joins TRBV2 and TRBJ1-1; the match to TRBD1 covers 7 bases. CDR1 and CDR2 from the germline V gene are SNHLY and FYNNEI. V trimming: 8 bases; J trimming: 5 bases; junction bases outside the gene matches: 5. The CDR3 runs to 12 residues. CDR3 sequence: CASLDRATEAFF. For the CDR3, the DNA is TGTGCCAGCCTCGACAGGGCTACTGAAGCTTTCTTT.

The chain employs TRBV30 and TRBJ2-3; TRBD2 matches at 13 bases. Trimming cost V 3 bases and J 6 bases; bases outside gene matches: 6. The germline gives CDR1 GTSNPN, CDR2 SVGIG (reference sequence). The CDR3 is made up of 15 amino acids. CDR3 nucleotide sequence: TGTGCCTGGAGCGGACTAGCGGGAGTAGTTGATACGCAGTATTTT. It codes for CAWSGLAGVVDTQYF.

Only one count was recorded for this clone. V usage is TRBV18 and J usage is TRBJ2-3; a possible D gene is TRBD2 (5 bases). The CDR3 has 15 amino acids. The germline V gene encodes CDR1 KGHSH and CDR2 LQKENI. Trimming shortened V by 6 bases and J by 2 bases, and 15 bases separated the two germline ends. The CDR3 region has the DNA TGTGCCAGCTCCCCGTCGAGAGGGAACACAGATACGCAGTATTTT. Protein sequence: CASSPSRGNTDTQYF.

Concerning this clone itself: Its ends do not fully match the called genes, so a read error is possible. V gene TRBV7-9 combines with J gene TRBJ2-2; 8 positions match TRBD2. The length of the CDR3 is 16 residues. The germline V gene has CDR1 SEHNR and CDR2 FQNEAQ (reference sequence). The CDR3 is CSSSLRAGANTGELFF. CDR3 sequence (DNA): TGTTCCAGCAGCTTGAGAGCGGGGGCGAACACCGGGGAGCTGTTTTTT.

The chain is built from TRBV11-3 and TRBJ2-7; 9 nucleotides match TRBD1. V lost 1 base, J lost 9 bases, and 19 bases stayed unmatched. The germline gives CDR1 SGHNT, CDR2 YENEEA. The length of the CDR3 is 18 residues. The CDR3 coding sequence is TGTGCCAGCAGCTTAGGCTCCCGTCTGGGGACAGGGCGGGTGGTGCAGTACTTC. Translating it yields CASSLGSRLGTGRVVQYF.

The chain uses TRBV2 and TRBJ2-7; possible D gene TRBD1, 6 bases. The CDR3 extends over 11 amino acids. V gave up 6 bases and J gave up 4 bases, with 7 bases separating them. From germline, CDR1 is SNHLY and CDR2 FYNNEI. DNA for the CDR3: TGTGCCAGCAGCCAGGGGTACGAGCAGTACTTC. This sequence encodes CASSQGYEQYF.

This clone has more than one count but fewer than ten. The V gene is TRBV7-3, the J gene TRBJ2-1; 7 bases are a match to TRBD2. Unmatched junction bases numbered 9, after V lost 0 bases and J lost 4 bases. Germline CDR1 reads SGHTA; CDR2 reads FQGTGA. The CDR3 sequence is 17 residues long. CDR3 sequence reads: CASSLTLTSPQYNEQFF. CDR3 nucleotide sequence: TGTGCCAGCAGCTTAACATTGACTAGCCCGCAGTACAATGAGCAGTTCTTC.

This clone was detected many times. Here the CDR3 DNA reads TGTGCCAGCACCCAGTCAACGAACACTGAAGCTTTCTTT. Translated, it gives CASTQSTNTEAFF. The rearrangement uses TRBV7-2 and TRBJ1-1; D remains unclear. V was cut by 7 bases and J by 1 base, with 10 bases left in between. CDR3 size: 13 residues. Germline-derived CDR1 and CDR2 are SGHTA and FQGNSA.